Following are 17 T cell receptor beta chains from one sample sequenced in a study of sequential checkpoint blockade in melanoma. Sequencing used immunoSEQ multiplex PCR; TCRdb keeps in-frame clones, though not all of them. This sample has thousands of clones, with roughly half found just once. The sample's treatment: randomized to nivolumab then ipilimumab (arm A) or the reverse (arm B). Here the sequenced sample was CD8+ T cells sorted from blood (inferred from file names), taken from a patient given nivolumab and ipilimumab in sequence. Receptors were obtained from a human donor with melanoma.

The chain is built from TRBV5-1 and TRBJ2-2; 10 positions match TRBD2. This CDR3 contains 18 residues. V shed 2 bases and J 4 bases; nucleotides not matched to a gene: 11. Germline values: CDR1 SGHRS, CDR2 YFSETQ. The CDR3 reads CASSFPFSGGAGTGELFF. In nucleotides, the CDR3 is TGCGCCAGCAGCTTCCCCTTCAGCGGGGGGGCGGGCACCGGGGAGCTGTTTTTT.

The chain couples TRBV7-8 to TRBJ1-4; 8 positions match TRBD1. Losses at the gene ends were 1 base for V and 8 bases for J; bases not matched to a gene: 12. CDR1 and CDR2 (germline): SGHVS, FQNEAQ. This CDR3 region has 17 residues. The CDR3 DNA reads TGTGCCAGCAGCTTAGTCCCAGGGGGCATAATTTGGGAAAAACTGTTTTTT. It encodes CASSLVPGGIIWEKLFF.

The V gene is TRBV7-2, the J gene TRBJ1-6; 7 bases map to TRBD1. V was clipped by 2 bases and J by 4 bases; unmatched bases: 8. The CDR3 extends over 17 amino acids. Per the germline V gene, CDR1 is SGHTA and CDR2 is FQGNSA. As DNA, the CDR3 is TGTGCCAGCAGCTTAATTTACCAGGGGGTTTATAATTCACCCCTCCACTTT. Translating it yields CASSLIYQGVYNSPLHF.

V is TRBV4-3 and J is TRBJ2-7, with TRBD1 as a possible D gene (5 bases). Trimming left V 1 base short and J 3 bases short, with 13 bases between. CDR3 length: 15 residues. Germline V gene data show CDR1 as LGHNA and CDR2 as YSLEER. The CDR3 nucleotides read TGCGCCAGCAGCCAAGCGGACACTACTGTCTACGAGCAGTACTTC. Protein sequence: CASSQADTTVYEQYF.

This clone rates as medium-sized. The junction shows a germline mismatch at one end, possibly a read error. The CDR3 nucleotides read TGTGCCAGCAGCAGTAACCGGGACAGCATAGCTAACGATGGCTACACCTTC. This sequence encodes CASSSNRDSIANDGYTF. The chain is built from TRBV9 and TRBJ1-2, with 7 bases identical to TRBD1. The CDR3 extends over 17 amino acids. Germline V gives CDR1 SGDLS, CDR2 YYNGEE. Full variable domain (outside the CDR3, taken from reference TRBV9 and TRBJ1-2): DSGVTQTPKHLITATGQRVTLRCSPRSGDLSVYWYQQSLDQGLQFLIQYYNGEERAKGNILERFSAQQFPDLHSELNLSSLELGDSALYFCASSSNRDSIANDGYTFGSGTRLTVV.

This clone was seen a few times. Sequence at one end of the junction differs from germline and may be a read error. The rearrangement links TRBV9 to TRBJ1-1; TRBD1 aligns across 8 bases. Per germline, CDR1 SGDLS and CDR2 YYNGEE. There are 14 residues in the CDR3. CDR3 sequence (DNA): TGTGCCAGCAGCGAAGGACAGGGCCGGGGGATGGAACTCTTT. Translating it yields CASSEGQGRGMELF.

This clone is medium-sized within its sample. DNA for the CDR3: TGTGCCAGTAGTGTCAGGGATGTGGGGAACAATGAGCAGTTCTTC. Translating it yields CASSVRDVGNNEQFF. V gene TRBV7-9 combines with J gene TRBJ2-1, with D possibly matching TRBD1 (5 bases). The CDR3 covers 15 residues. V was cut by 9 bases and J by 5 bases, with 20 bases left in between. Germline loops: CDR1 SEHNR, CDR2 FQNEAQ (reference sequence).

This clone was counted between two and nine times. V is TRBV4-3 and J is TRBJ1-4; D is possibly TRBD1 (5 bases). The CDR3 contains 14 residues. CDR1 and CDR2 (germline): LGHNA, YSLEER. The V end was cut by 1 base, the J end by 6 bases, with 9 bases between. This chain's CDR3 is CASSQGDSHEKLFF. DNA of the CDR3: TGCGCCAGCAGCCAAGGTGACAGCCATGAAAAACTGTTTTTT.

The chain is built from TRBV5-1 and TRBJ2-7; 8 nucleotides agree with TRBD1. The germline gives CDR1 SGHRS, CDR2 YFSETQ. The J segment lost 1 base and the V segment lost 3 bases, leaving 3 bases of the junction unmatched. CDR3 size: 14 residues. The CDR3 loop is CASSWRQGSYEQYF. CDR3 sequence (DNA): TGCGCCAGCAGCTGGAGACAGGGGTCCTACGAGCAGTACTTC.

The genes are TRBV7-9 and TRBJ2-7; 8 nucleotides align to TRBD1. This CDR3 is 15 amino acids long. The germline V gene has CDR1 SEHNR and CDR2 FQNEAQ (reference sequence). J was trimmed by 7 bases and V by 5 bases; bases with no gene match: 13. CDR3 nucleotide sequence: TGTGCCAGCAGCCCCCCAGACAGGGGTGTGTGGGAGCAGTACTTC. Protein: CASSPPDRGVWEQYF.

The chain has TRBV4-3 and TRBJ1-2; 8 bases fit TRBD1. This CDR3 has 16 residues. Germline loops: CDR1 LGHNA, CDR2 YSLEER. V trimming: 3 bases; J trimming: 8 bases; junction bases outside the gene matches: 14. The CDR3 DNA is TGCGCCAGCAGCCAGGGACGACAGGGGATTCTTAACGGCTACACCTTC. Translated: CASSQGRQGILNGYTF.

The genes are TRBV5-4 and TRBJ1-2; 11 positions match TRBD1. V shed 5 bases, J shed 0 bases, and the junction held 12 bases outside the gene matches. Germline CDR1 and CDR2: SGHNT and YYREEE (reference sequence). This CDR3 region has 18 residues. The CDR3 reads CASRRYGTGGRANYGYTF. For the CDR3, the DNA is TGTGCCAGCAGGCGGTACGGGACAGGGGGAAGGGCTAACTATGGCTACACCTTC.

The chain employs TRBV7-9 and TRBJ2-5, with 13 bases matching TRBD2. The end of the DNA is better explained by TRBJ2-7, so the J call may be wrong. Germline values: CDR1 SEHNR, CDR2 FQNEAQ (reference sequence). The CDR3 contains 17 residues. The CDR3 DNA reads as TGTGCCAGCAGCTGGGGGGCTGCGGGACTAGCGGGAAGCGAGCAGTACTTC. Protein product: CASSWGAAGLAGSEQYF.

The chain couples TRBV7-3 to TRBJ1-1; the match to TRBD1 covers 9 bases. The V and J ends lost 5 bases and 6 bases, in that order; junction bases with no gene match: 7. The CDR3 has 14 amino acids. Germline V lookup: CDR1 SGHTA, CDR2 FQGTGA. CDR3 loop: CASSRGQGRAEAFF. The DNA of the CDR3 is TGTGCCAGCAGCCGGGGACAGGGTCGGGCTGAAGCTTTCTTT.

This clone counts as medium-sized (0.01 to 0.1%). The chain combines TRBV4-1 with TRBJ2-7; no clear D. The V gene's germline CDR1 is MGHRA and CDR2 YSYEKL. CDR3 length: 14 residues. V was clipped by 4 bases and J by 1 base, with 11 bases between them. The CDR3 region is CASSPRQGSYEQYF. The CDR3 nucleotides read TGCGCCAGCAGCCCGAGACAAGGTTCCTACGAGCAGTACTTC.

This clone turned up a few times. The gene calls are TRBV19 and TRBJ2-7; 10 nucleotides match TRBD1. From germline, CDR1 is LNHDA and CDR2 SQIVND (reference sequence). The V segment lost 3 bases and the J segment 2 bases; nucleotides outside the gene matches: 1. The CDR3 covers 14 residues. CDR3 in amino acids: CASSMGTGAYEQYF. The CDR3 bases are TGTGCCAGTAGTATGGGGACAGGGGCCTACGAGCAGTACTTC.

The sample holds a few counts of this clone. The chain is built from TRBV9 and TRBJ2-7; 8 bases agree with TRBD2. The junction had 6 bases not matched to a gene; V was cut back by 0 bases and J by 7 bases. The CDR3 is 14 amino acids. Germline V gene sequence: CDR1 SGDLS, CDR2 YYNGEE. As DNA, the CDR3 is TGTGCCAGCAGCGTAGGAGCGGGAGTGGGGGAGCAGTACTTC. This codes for CASSVGAGVGEQYF.